The rows below give T cell receptor beta chains drawn from one sample of a study of blood T cell repertoires in COVID-19. This table comes from immunoSEQ multiplex PCR, and its TCRdb copy is limited to in-frame clones, with some not included. Of some 41,000 clones in the sample, under 90% were seen once. The sample taken for sequencing was peripheral blood. These receptors originate from a woman in her 70s with acute or convalescent COVID-19. CDR3s include the opening cysteine and the closing phenylalanine or tryptophan. A D gene is named only where the DNA matches it firmly. Some rows mark clone size as missing; the rest say once, few, many or name a class of expanded clone.

clone size,D gene,J gene,V gene,CDR3 protein,CDR3 DNA
-,-,TRBJ1-1,TRBV24-1,CATSRRGRAEAFF,TGTGCCACCAGCCGCCGGGGAAGGGCTGAAGCTTTCTTT
-,-,TRBJ1-5,TRBV5-6,CASSGVDSNQPQHF,TGTGCCAGCAGCGGAGTCGATAGCAATCAGCCCCAGCATTTT
few,-,TRBJ1-2,TRBV18,CASSPETVYYGYTF,TGTGCCAGCTCACCGGAAACAGTGTACTATGGCTACACCTTC
-,-,TRBJ1-3,TRBV5-5,CASSLAPGISGNTIYF,TGTGCCAGCAGCTTGGCTCCGGGGATCTCTGGAAACACCATATATTTT
-,TRBD2,TRBJ2-7,TRBV4-1,CASSQVPGGNYEQYF,TGCGCCAGCAGCCAAGTACCCGGGGGGAACTACGAGCAGTACTTC
-,-,TRBJ1-1,TRBV14,CASSPPWQGYTEAFF,TGTGCCAGCAGCCCGCCCTGGCAGGGTTACACTGAAGCTTTCTTT
-,-,TRBJ2-1,TRBV5-4,CASSFEGGAYNEQFF,TGTGCCAGCAGCTTTGAGGGAGGCGCCTACAATGAGCAGTTCTTC
-,-,TRBJ2-3,TRBV6-2/TRBV6-3,CASSTDRDRETEGYF,TGTGCCAGCAGTACCGACAGGGACCGGGAGACTGAAGGGTATTTT
-,-,TRBJ2-7,TRBV11-2,CASSFSTSGAYEQYF,TGTGCCAGCAGCTTCTCTACGAGTGGAGCCTACGAGCAGTACTTC
-,-,TRBJ1-6,TRBV6-6,CASSFGGNSPLHF,TGTGCCAGCAGTTTCGGGGGGAATTCACCCCTCCACTTT
few,TRBD1,TRBJ2-7,TRBV10-3,CAISPGTGAYEQYF,TGTGCCATCAGTCCCGGGACAGGAGCGTACGAGCAGTACTTC
-,TRBD1,TRBJ2-5,TRBV18,CASSPPWRGQGQETQYF,TGTGCCAGCTCACCGCCCTGGCGGGGACAGGGTCAAGAGACCCAGTACTTC
-,TRBD2,TRBJ2-3,TRBV10-3,CAGKAGGYTDTQYF,TGTGCCGGCAAAGCGGGAGGATACACAGATACGCAGTATTTT
-,-,TRBJ2-3,TRBV5-5,CASSLTVSTDTQYF,TGTGCCAGCAGCTTGACTGTCAGCACAGATACGCAGTATTTT
-,TRBD1,TRBJ1-2,TRBV5-1,CASSGGQAVDSYTF,TGCGCCAGCAGCGGTGGACAGGCTGTTGATAGCTACACCTTC
-,TRBD1,TRBJ1-5,TRBV3-1/TRBV3-2,CASSPSPVTRDRERGKNSQPQHF,TGTGCCAGCAGCCCGAGCCCGGTAACGCGGGACAGGGAGCGAGGGAAGAATTCACAGCCCCAGCATTTT
-,-,TRBJ1-6,TRBV11-3,CASGSGNSPLHF,TGTGCCAGCGGCTCGGGTAATTCACCCCTCCACTTT
-,-,TRBJ2-7,TRBV6-6,CASIDRSGVSYEQYF,TGTGCCAGCATTGACAGGTCCGGCGTCTCCTACGAGCAGTACTTC
-,-,TRBJ1-4,TRBV5-1,CASSLEGRGEKLFF,TGCGCCAGCAGCTTGGAAGGGAGAGGCGAAAAACTGTTTTTT
-,TRBD1,TRBJ2-7,TRBV30,CAWRNERDSIYEQYF,TGTGCCTGGAGGAACGAGAGGGACAGCATCTACGAGCAGTACTTC
-,TRBD2,TRBJ2-1,TRBV9,CASSPSGSSYNEQFF,TGTGCCAGCAGCCCAAGCGGGAGTAGTTACAATGAGCAGTTCTTC